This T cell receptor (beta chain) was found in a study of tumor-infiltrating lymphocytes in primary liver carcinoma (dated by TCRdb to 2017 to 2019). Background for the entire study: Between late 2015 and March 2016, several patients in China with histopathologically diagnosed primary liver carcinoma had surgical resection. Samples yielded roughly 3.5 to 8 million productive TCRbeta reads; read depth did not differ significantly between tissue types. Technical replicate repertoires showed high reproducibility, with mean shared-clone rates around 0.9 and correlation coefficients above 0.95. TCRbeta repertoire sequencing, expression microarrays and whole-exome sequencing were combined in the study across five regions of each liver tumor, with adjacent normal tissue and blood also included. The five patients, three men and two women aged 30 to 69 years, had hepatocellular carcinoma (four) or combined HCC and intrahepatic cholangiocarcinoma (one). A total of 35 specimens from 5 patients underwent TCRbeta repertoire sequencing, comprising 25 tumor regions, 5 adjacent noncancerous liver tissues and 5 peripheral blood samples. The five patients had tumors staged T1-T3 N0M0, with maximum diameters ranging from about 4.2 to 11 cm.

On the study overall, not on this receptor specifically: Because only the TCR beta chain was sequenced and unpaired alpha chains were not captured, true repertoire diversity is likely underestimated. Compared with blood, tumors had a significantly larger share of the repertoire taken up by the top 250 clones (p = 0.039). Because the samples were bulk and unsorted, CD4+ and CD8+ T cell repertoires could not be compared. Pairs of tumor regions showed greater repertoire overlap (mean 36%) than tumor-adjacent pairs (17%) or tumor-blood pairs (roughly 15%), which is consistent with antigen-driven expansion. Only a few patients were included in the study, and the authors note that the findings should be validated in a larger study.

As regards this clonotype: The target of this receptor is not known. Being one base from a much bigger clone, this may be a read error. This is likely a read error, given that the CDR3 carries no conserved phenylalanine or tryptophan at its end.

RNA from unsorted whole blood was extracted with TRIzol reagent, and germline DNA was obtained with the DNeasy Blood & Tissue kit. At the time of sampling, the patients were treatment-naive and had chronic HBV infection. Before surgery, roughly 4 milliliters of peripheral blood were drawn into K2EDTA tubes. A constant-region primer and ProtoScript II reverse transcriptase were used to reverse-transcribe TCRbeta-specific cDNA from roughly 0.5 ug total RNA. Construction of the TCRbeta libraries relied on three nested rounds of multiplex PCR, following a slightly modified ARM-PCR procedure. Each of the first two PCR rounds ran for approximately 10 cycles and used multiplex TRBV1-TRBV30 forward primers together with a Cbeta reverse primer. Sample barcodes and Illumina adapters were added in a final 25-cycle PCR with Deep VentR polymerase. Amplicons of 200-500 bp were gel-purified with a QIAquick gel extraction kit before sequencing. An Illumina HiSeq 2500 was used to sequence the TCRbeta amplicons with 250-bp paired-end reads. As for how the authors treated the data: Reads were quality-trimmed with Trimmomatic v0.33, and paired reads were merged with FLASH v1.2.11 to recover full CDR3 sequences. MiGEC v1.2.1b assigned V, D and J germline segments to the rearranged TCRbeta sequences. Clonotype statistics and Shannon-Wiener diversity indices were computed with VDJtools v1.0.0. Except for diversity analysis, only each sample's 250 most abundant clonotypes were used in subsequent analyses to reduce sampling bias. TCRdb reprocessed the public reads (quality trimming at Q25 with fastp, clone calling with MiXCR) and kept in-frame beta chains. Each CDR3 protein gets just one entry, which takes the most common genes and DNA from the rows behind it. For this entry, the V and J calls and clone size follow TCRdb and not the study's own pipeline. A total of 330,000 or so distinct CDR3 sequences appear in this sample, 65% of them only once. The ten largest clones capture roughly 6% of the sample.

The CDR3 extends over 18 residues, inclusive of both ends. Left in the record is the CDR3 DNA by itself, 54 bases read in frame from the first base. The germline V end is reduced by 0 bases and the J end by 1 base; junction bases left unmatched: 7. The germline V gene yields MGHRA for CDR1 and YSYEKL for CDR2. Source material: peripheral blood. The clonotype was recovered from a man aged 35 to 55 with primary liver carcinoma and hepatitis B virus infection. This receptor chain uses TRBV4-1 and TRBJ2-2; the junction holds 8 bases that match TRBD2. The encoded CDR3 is CASSQDWHGTRNTGELFL. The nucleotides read TGCGCCAGCAGCCAAGATTGGCACGGGACTAGGAACACCGGGGAGCTGTTTCTT.